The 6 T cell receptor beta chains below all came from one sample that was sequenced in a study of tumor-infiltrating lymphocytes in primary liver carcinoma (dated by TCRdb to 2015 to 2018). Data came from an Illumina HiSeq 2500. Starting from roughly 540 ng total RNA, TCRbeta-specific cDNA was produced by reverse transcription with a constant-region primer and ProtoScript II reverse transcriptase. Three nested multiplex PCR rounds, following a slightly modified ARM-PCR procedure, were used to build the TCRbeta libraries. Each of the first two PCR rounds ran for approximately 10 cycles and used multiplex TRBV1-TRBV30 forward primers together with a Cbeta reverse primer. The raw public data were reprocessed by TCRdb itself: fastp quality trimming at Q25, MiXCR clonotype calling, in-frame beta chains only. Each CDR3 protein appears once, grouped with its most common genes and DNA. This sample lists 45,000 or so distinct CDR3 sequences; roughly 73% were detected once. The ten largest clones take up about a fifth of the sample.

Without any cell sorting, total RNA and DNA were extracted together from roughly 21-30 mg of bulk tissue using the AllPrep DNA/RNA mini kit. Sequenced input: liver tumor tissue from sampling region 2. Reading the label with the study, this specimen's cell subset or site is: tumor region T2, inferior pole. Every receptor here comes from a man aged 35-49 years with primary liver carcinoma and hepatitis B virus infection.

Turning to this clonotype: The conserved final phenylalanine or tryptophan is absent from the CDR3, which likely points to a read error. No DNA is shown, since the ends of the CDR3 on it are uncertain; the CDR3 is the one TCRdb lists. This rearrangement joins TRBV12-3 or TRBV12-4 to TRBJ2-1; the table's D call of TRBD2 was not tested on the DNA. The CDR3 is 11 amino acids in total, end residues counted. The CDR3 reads CANSLVLSEFS.

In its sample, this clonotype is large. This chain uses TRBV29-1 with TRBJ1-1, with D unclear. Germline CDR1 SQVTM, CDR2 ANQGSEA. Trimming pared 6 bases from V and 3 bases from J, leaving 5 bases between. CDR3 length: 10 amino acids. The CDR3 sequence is CSVLDTEAFF. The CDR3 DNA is TGCAGCGTACTTGACACTGAAGCTTTCTTT.

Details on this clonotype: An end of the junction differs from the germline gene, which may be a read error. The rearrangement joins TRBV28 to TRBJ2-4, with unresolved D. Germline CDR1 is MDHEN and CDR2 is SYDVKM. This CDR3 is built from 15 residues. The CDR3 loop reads CTSSPPGLARNIQYF. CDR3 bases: TGTACCAGCAGCCCTCCCGGGCTGGCCAGAAACATTCAATACTTC.

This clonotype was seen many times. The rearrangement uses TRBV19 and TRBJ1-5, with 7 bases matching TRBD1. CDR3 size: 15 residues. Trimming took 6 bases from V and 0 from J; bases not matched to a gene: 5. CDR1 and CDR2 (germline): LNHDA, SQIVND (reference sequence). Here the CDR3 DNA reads TGTGCCAGTAGCATGGGGACAGTTAGCAATCAGCCCCAGCATTTT. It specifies CASSMGTVSNQPQHF.

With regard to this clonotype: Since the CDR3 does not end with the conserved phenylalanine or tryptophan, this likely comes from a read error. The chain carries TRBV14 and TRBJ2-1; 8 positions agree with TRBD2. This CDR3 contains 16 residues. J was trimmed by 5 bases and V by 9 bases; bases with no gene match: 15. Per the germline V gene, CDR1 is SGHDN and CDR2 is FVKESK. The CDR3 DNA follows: TGTGCCAGTAGTGCCGTAGCGGGATGGGTAGACAATGAGCAGTTCTCC. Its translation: CASSAVAGWVDNEQFS.

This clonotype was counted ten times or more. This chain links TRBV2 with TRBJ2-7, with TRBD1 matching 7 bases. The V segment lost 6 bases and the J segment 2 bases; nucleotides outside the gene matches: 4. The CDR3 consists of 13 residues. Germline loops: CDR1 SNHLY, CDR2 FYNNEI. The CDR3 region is CASRKGQTYEQYF. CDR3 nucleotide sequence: TGTGCCAGCAGAAAGGGACAGACCTACGAGCAGTACTTC. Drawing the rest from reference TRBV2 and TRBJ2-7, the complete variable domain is EPEVTQTPSHQVTQMGQEVILRCVPISNHLYFYWYRQILGQKVEFLVSFYNNEISEKSEIFDDQFSVERPDGSNFTLKIRSTKLEDSAMYFCASRKGQTYEQYFGPGTRLTVT.